The clone carrying this T cell receptor (beta chain) was seen only a few times. Its antigen is unknown. This CDR3 region has 13 residues. Germline-derived CDR1 and CDR2 are SGHTA and FQGNSA. Trimming removed 3 bases from V and 6 bases from J, with 11 bases in between. This sample is part of a study of OX40 agonist ivuxolimab in advanced cancers. Regarding the study as a whole: Determination of antigen specificity was not performed for the expanded peripheral T cells. CD8+ T cells averaged more expanded clones than CD4+.

Assay: immunoSEQ multiplex PCR; the TCRdb copy retains only in-frame clones and omits some. The data hold roughly 40,000 clones, with roughly four fifths observed a single time. The chain has TRBV7-2 and TRBJ1-2; D is unresolved. Sequencing was performed on CD4+ or CD8+ T cells sorted from blood, taken in a trial of the OX40 agonist ivuxolimab. This receptor was taken from an adult with an advanced solid tumor such as melanoma, head and neck, liver or kidney cancer. The CDR3 sequence is CASSFDRANGYTF. The CDR3 DNA sequence: TGTGCCAGCAGCTTCGACCGGGCGAATGGCTACACCTTC.